One T cell receptor beta chain is described in this entry. As yet, its antigen is unknown. Generated by immunoSEQ multiplex PCR, the TCRdb table keeps only in-frame clones and is missing some. The sample comprises around 34,000 clones, 55% to 80% of which are singletons, and around two fifths rests with the top ten. This sample was taken from a study of T cells in tumors after PD-1 blockade. Findings of the study overall: Blood contained about 40% of the tumor's TCR clonotypes.

The sequence derives from a human donor with basal cell carcinoma. The sequenced sample was PBMCs, obtained after anti-PD-1 treatment.

The CDR3 nucleotides are TGTGCCAGCAGCTTACTGGGCGGGAACACTGAAGCTTTCTTT. This sequence encodes CASSLLGGNTEAFF. The gene calls are TRBV7-3 and TRBJ1-1, with D uncertain. V lost 2 bases and J 1 base, leaving 8 bases between the germline ends. Germline CDR1 reads SGHTA; CDR2 reads FQGTGA. The CDR3 has 14 residues.